This passage covers 2 T cell receptor beta chains from one sample sequenced in a study of blood T cell repertoires in COVID-19. Measured with immunoSEQ multiplex PCR; TCRdb has only the in-frame clones, and not every one. Among 200,000 to 250,000 clones listed, 85% to 90% were seen once. What was sequenced was peripheral blood. The receptors derive from a man between 25 and 39 years old with COVID-19, enrolled during active disease.

The chain combines TRBV5-1 with TRBJ2-3; TRBD2 agrees at 8 bases. This CDR3 has 15 amino acids. Trimming at V came to 0 bases and at J to 6 bases, leaving 6 bases not matched to a gene. Looked up from germline, CDR1 is SGHRS and CDR2 is YFSETQ. The CDR3 region is CASSLDSGGLDTQYF. CDR3 in DNA: TGCGCCAGCAGCTTGGACAGCGGGGGCCTCGATACGCAGTATTTT. Supplemented by reference TRBV5-1 and TRBJ2-3, the full variable domain reads KAGVTQTPRYLIKTRGQQVTLSCSPISGHRSVSWYQQTPGQGLQFLFEYFSETQRNKGNFPGRFSGRQFSNSRSEMNVSTLELGDSALYLCASSLDSGGLDTQYFGPGTRLTVL.

The chain links TRBV18 to TRBJ2-5; tentative D call: TRBD1 (5 bases). This CDR3 is built from 14 residues. CDR1 is KGHSH, CDR2 LQKENI, per germline. Deletions cut 3 bases from V and 1 base from J, with 9 bases between. The CDR3, as DNA: TGTGCCAGCTCACCCCAGGGCAGCCAAGAGACCCAGTACTTC. Translating it yields CASSPQGSQETQYF.